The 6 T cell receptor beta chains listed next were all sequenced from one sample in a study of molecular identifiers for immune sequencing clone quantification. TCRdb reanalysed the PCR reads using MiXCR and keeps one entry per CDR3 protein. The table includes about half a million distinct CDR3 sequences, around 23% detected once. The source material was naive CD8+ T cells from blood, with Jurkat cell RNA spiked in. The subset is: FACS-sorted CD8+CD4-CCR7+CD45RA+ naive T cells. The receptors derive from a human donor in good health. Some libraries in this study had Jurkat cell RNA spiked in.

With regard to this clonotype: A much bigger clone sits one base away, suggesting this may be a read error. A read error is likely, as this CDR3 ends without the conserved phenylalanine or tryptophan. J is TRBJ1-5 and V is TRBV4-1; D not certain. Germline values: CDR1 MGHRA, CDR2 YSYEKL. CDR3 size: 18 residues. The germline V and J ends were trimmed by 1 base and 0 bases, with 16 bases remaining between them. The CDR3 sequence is CASSQGAANLYSNQPQHL. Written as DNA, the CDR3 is TGCGCCAGCAGCCAAGGGGCAGCCAACCTTTATAGCAATCAGCCCCAGCATTTA.

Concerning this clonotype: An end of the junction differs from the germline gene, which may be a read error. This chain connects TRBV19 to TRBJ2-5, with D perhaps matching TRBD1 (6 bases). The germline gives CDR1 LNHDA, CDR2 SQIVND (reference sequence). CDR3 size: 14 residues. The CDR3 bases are TGTCCCAGTAGCGAGACAGGTCTCGAAGAGACCCAGTACTTC. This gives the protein CPSSETGLEETQYF.

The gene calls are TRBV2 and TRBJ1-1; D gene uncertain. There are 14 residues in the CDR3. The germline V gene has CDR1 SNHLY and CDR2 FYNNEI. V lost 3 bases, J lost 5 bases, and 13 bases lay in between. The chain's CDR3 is CASSEGLVMTEAFF. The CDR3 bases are TGTGCCAGCAGTGAGGGGTTGGTTATGACTGAAGCTTTCTTT.

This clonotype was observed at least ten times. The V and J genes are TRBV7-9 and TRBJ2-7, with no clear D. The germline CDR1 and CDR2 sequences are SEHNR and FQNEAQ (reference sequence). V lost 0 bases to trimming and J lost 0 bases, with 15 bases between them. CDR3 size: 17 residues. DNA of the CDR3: TGTGCCAGCAGCTTAGCTCTCAAGACCGCTCCCTCCTACGAGCAGTACTTC. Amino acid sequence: CASSLALKTAPSYEQYF.

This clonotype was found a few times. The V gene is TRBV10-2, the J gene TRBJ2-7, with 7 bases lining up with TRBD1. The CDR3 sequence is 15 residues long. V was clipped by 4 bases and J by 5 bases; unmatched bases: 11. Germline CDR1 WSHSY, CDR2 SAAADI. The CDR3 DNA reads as TGCGCCAGCAGTGTTTTAGGGGGCGAATTGGACGAGCAGTACTTC. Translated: CASSVLGGELDEQYF.

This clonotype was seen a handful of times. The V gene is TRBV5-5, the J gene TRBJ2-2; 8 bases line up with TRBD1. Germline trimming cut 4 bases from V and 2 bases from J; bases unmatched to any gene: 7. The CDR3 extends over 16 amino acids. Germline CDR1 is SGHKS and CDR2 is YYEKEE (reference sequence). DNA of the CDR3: TGTGCCAGCAGCGGAGGACAGGGCTATAACACCGGGGAGCTGTTTTTT. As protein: CASSGGQGYNTGELFF.